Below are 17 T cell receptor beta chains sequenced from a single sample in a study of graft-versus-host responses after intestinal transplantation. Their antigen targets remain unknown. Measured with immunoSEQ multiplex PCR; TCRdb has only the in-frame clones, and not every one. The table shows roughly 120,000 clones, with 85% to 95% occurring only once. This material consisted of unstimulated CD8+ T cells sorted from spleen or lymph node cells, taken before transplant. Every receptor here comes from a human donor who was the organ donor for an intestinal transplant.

CDR3 in DNA: TGTGCCTGGGACCACAGGGACACTGAAGCTTTCTTT. Protein: CAWDHRDTEAFF. The chain uses TRBV30 and TRBJ1-1, with D perhaps matching TRBD1 (6 bases). CDR3 length: 12 amino acids. Trimming left V 5 bases short and J 3 bases short, with 10 bases between. Per the germline V gene, CDR1 is GTSNPN and CDR2 is SVGIG (reference sequence).

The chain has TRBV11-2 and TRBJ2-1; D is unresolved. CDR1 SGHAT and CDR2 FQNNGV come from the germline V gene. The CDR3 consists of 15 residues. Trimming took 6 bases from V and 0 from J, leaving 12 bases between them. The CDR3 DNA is TGTGCCAGCAGTAAGGCCCAGAGCTCCTACAATGAGCAGTTCTTC. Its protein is CASSKAQSSYNEQFF.

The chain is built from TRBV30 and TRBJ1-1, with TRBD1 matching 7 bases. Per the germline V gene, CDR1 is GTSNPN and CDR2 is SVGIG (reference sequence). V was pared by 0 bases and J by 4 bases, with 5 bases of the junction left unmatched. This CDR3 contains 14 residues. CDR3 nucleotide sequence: TGTGCCTGGAGTGTAGGGGGCGGGGGCACTGAAGCTTTCTTT. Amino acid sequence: CAWSVGGGGTEAFF.

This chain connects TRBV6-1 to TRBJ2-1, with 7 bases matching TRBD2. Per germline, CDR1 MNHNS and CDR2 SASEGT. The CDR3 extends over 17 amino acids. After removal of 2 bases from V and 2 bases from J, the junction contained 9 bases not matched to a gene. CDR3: CASSEWGSGSAYNEQFF. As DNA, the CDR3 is TGTGCCAGCAGTGAATGGGGTAGCGGGTCCGCCTACAATGAGCAGTTCTTC.

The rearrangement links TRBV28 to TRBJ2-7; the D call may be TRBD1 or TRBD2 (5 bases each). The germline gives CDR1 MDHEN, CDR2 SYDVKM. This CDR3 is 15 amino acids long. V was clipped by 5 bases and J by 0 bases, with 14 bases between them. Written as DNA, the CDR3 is TGTGCCAGCAGTACTAAACCAGGGAGCTCCTACGAGCAGTACTTC. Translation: CASSTKPGSSYEQYF.

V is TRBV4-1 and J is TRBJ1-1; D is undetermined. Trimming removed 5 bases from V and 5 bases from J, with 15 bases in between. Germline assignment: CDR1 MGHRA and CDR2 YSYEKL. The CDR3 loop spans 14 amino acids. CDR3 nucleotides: TGCGCCAGCAGCTCACTTGGGAGTAAGACTGAAGCTTTCTTT. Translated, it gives CASSSLGSKTEAFF.

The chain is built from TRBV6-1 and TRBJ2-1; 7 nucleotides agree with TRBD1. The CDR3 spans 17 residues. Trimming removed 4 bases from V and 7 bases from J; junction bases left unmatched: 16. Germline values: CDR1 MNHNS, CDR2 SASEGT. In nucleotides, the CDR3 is TGTGCCAGCAGTGTGTTAACTCATTCTTACAGGGGAAATGAGCAGTTCTTC. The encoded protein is CASSVLTHSYRGNEQFF.

The CDR3 nucleotides are TGTGCCAGTAGGGAGGTACCCCAGCATTTT. Its protein product is CASREVPQHF. The chain is built from TRBV19 and TRBJ1-5; no clear D. This CDR3 comprises 10 residues. Trimming cost V 6 bases and J 10 bases, with 7 bases left between them. CDR1 LNHDA and CDR2 SQIVND come from the germline V gene (reference sequence).

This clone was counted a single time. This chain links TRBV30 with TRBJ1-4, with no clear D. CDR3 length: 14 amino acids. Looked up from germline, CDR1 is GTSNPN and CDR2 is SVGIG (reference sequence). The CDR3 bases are TGTGCTCTCGGCCAGTGGGCAACTAATGAAAAACTGTTTTTT. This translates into CALGQWATNEKLFF.

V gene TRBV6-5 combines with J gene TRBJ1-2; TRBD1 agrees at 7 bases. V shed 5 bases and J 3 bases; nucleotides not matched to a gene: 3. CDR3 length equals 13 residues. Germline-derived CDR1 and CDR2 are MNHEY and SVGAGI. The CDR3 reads CASSQGTDYGYTF. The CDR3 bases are TGTGCCAGCAGTCAGGGGACAGACTATGGCTACACCTTC.

CDR3 nucleotides: TGTGCCAGTTCAGCCAGAATGAACACTGAAGCTTTCTTT. This sequence encodes CASSARMNTEAFF. The V call is TRBV19, the J call TRBJ1-1; D unclear. V dropped 8 bases and J dropped 0 bases, with 10 bases sitting between them. This CDR3 is 13 amino acids long. Germline V gene data show CDR1 as LNHDA and CDR2 as SQIVND (reference sequence).

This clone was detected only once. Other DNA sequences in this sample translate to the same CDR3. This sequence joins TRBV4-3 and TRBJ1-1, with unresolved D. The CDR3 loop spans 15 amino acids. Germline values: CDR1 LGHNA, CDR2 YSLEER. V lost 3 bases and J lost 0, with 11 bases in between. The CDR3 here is CASSQQDSLNTEAFF. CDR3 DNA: TGCGCCAGCAGCCAGCAGGATAGCTTGAACACTGAAGCTTTCTTT.

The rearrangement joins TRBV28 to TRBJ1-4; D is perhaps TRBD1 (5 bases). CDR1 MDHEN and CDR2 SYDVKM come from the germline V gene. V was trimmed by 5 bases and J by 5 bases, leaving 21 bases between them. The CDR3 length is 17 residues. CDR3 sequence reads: CASSPFGGDIENEKLFF. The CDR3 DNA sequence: TGTGCCAGCAGTCCTTTCGGGGGAGACATAGAAAATGAAAAACTGTTTTTT. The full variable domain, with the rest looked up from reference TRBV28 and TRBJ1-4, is DVKVTQSSRYLVKRTGEKVFLECVQDMDHENMFWYRQDPGLGLRLIYFSYDVKMKEKGDIPEGYSVSREKKERFSLILESASTNQTSMYLCASSPFGGDIENEKLFFGSGTQLSVL.

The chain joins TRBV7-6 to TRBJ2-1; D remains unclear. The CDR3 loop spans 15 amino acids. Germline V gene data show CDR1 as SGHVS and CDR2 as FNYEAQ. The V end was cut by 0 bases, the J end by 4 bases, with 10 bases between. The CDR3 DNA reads TGTGCCAGCAGCTTAGCCTGGAGACCTTACAATGAGCAGTTCTTC. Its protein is CASSLAWRPYNEQFF.

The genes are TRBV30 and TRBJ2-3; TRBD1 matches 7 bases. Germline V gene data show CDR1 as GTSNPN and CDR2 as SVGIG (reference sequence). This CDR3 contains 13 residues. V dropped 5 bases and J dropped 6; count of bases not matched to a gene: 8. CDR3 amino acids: CAWATGAGDTQYF. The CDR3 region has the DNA TGTGCCTGGGCAACAGGGGCAGGGGATACGCAGTATTTT.

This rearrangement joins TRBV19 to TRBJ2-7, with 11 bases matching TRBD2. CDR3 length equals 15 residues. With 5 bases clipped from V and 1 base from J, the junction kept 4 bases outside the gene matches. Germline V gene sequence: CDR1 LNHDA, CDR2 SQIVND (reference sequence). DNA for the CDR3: TGTGCCAGTAGTGTTACTAGCGGGAGATCCTACGAGCAGTACTTC. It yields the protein CASSVTSGRSYEQYF.

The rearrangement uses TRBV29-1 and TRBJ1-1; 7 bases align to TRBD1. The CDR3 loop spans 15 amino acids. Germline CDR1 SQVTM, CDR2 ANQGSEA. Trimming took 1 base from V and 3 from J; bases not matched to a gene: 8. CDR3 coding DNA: TGCAGCGTTGAAGTAGGGGGCAGCGGTTACACTGAAGCTTTCTTT. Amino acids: CSVEVGGSGYTEAFF.